Described below is a single TCR beta chain sequence and its context. TCRdb's table, derived via immunoSEQ multiplex PCR, lists solely in-frame clones and lacks some. Here the sample spans about 66,000 clones, just over 85% being singletons. Regarding time point: baseline, week 1 (first vaccination visit). Treatment meaning: pre-vaccination baseline after standard-of-care therapy. The source of the sample is a study of a mutant IDH1 vaccine in newly diagnosed glioma. The germline V gene encodes CDR1 SGHAT and CDR2 FQNNGV. V gave up 4 bases and J gave up 7 bases, with 20 bases separating them. The CDR3 extends over 15 amino acids.

The chain links TRBV11-2 to TRBJ2-7, with D perhaps TRBD2 (7 bases). The sample here was PBMCs, taken from a glioma patient treated with radiotherapy, temozolomide or both. The clonotype originates from a man in his thirties or forties with glioma. The CDR3 nucleotides are TGTGCCAGCAGCTCCCGGGGGGTGGGGGCTCGGGAGCAGTACTTC. It specifies CASSSRGVGAREQYF.